This T cell receptor beta chain is from a study of cytomegalovirus exposure and HLA in healthy donors. Overall study results and limits: A link between a missense DCLRE1C variant and TCR beta V- and J-gene trimming emerged from a later analysis. It is likely that the observed cluster of highly shared sequence variants was a sequencing artifact.

CDR1 is SGHAT, CDR2 FQDESV, per germline (reference sequence). V shed 5 bases and J shed 2 bases, with 18 bases lying between them. The CDR3 covers 16 residues. It was with 60 Vbeta and 13 Jbeta primers that the PCR ran. Measured with immunoSEQ multiplex PCR; TCRdb has only the in-frame clones, and not every one. The sample has approximately 170,000 clones, roughly 85% seen once. This clone occurred once. Its cognate antigen is unknown. This chain uses TRBV11-1 with TRBJ2-5; D might be TRBD1 (6 bases). Sequenced sample: PBMCs. The sequence was collected from a male donor in good health and CMV-seronegative. The CDR3, as DNA: TGTGCCAGCAGCCCAAAGGGGGTGAGGGGGCAAGAGACCCAGTACTTC. This codes for CASSPKGVRGQETQYF. Filled out from reference TRBV11-1 and TRBJ2-5, the complete variable domain reads EAEVAQSPRYKITEKSQAVAFWCDPISGHATLYWYRQILGQGPELLVQFQDESVVDDSQLPKDRFSAERLKGVDSTLKIQPAELGDSAMYLCASSPKGVRGQETQYFGPGTRLLVL.